The next 14 T cell receptor beta chains were all read from a single sample in a study of blood T cell repertoires in COVID-19. Clones were sequenced by immunoSEQ multiplex PCR, and TCRdb holds only the in-frame ones, with some missing. The table lists hundreds of thousands of clones, more than 80% of them singletons. The sample comprised peripheral blood. These receptors all stem from a woman aged 25 to 39 with COVID-19, enrolled during active disease.

This chain joins TRBV6-5 and TRBJ2-7; 8 nucleotides agree with TRBD1. J gave up 7 bases and V 8 bases, and 13 bases lay outside the gene matches. Germline V gene lookup returns CDR1 MNHEY and CDR2 SVGAGI. The CDR3 runs to 14 residues. The CDR3 protein is CASLPGRGRLEQYF. In DNA form, the CDR3 reads TGTGCCAGCTTACCCGGCAGGGGGCGTTTAGAGCAGTACTTC.

This chain uses TRBV12-2 with TRBJ2-7; the table's D call, TRBD1, was not checked against the DNA. TRBV12-2 is annotated as a pseudogene. CDR3 size: 15 residues. Here the CDR3 DNA reads TGTGCAAGTCGCGAGGGGGGACAGGGACCCTACGAGCAGTACTTC. It translates to CASREGGQGPYEQYF.

The chain has TRBV28 and TRBJ2-3, with TRBD1 as a possible D gene (6 bases). This CDR3 comprises 15 residues. CDR1 is MDHEN and CDR2 is SYDVKM in the germline V gene. V was cut by 6 bases and J by 4 bases, with 17 bases left in between. The DNA for the CDR3 is TGTGCCAGCAGCTCCCGAGGGGGTAGCTCAGATACGCAGTATTTT. Encoded protein: CASSSRGGSSDTQYF.

CDR3 in DNA: TGTGCCAGCAGTAGCACTAGCGGGGGTGCAGATACGCAGTATTTT. Its protein is CASSSTSGGADTQYF. The V and J genes are TRBV2 and TRBJ2-3; 11 positions agree with TRBD2. The CDR3 extends over 15 amino acids. J lost 4 bases, V lost 5 bases, and 5 bases had no gene match. In germline, CDR1 is SNHLY, CDR2 FYNNEI.

J is TRBJ2-7 and V is TRBV5-1, with 8 bases matching TRBD1. This CDR3 has 14 residues. The germline V gene encodes CDR1 SGHRS and CDR2 YFSETQ. V was clipped by 1 base and J by 1 base; unmatched bases: 1. This CDR3 reads CASSLRQGSYEQYF. In DNA form, the CDR3 reads TGCGCCAGCAGCTTGCGACAGGGGTCCTACGAGCAGTACTTC.

The chain is built from TRBV14 and TRBJ2-1, with 10 bases aligning to TRBD2. With 4 bases clipped from V and 1 base from J, the junction kept 4 bases outside the gene matches. The CDR3 covers 16 residues. The germline V gene encodes CDR1 SGHDN and CDR2 FVKESK. The CDR3, as DNA: TGTGCCAGCAGCCCGCTAGCGGGAGCTTCCTACAATGAGCAGTTCTTC. Its protein is CASSPLAGASYNEQFF.

This clone occurred once. This rearrangement joins TRBV11-2 to TRBJ2-6; D ambiguous. Trimming removed 2 bases from V and 0 bases from J, with 5 bases in between. Germline CDR1 is SGHAT and CDR2 is FQNNGV. This CDR3 region has 15 residues. The CDR3: CASSLMYSGANVLTF. The DNA of the CDR3 is TGTGCCAGCAGCTTAATGTACTCTGGGGCCAACGTCCTGACTTTC. The full variable domain, rest sourced from reference TRBV11-2 and TRBJ2-6, is EAGVAQSPRYKIIEKRQSVAFWCNPISGHATLYWYQQILGQGPKLLIQFQNNGVVDDSQLPKDRFSAERLKGVDSTLKIQPAKLEDSAVYLCASSLMYSGANVLTFGAGSRLTVL.

The rearrangement links TRBV11-2 to TRBJ2-7; a weak D match, TRBD2 (7 bases). The CDR3 sequence is 14 residues long. The germline gives CDR1 SGHAT, CDR2 FQNNGV. V was clipped by 1 base and J by 5 bases, with 12 bases between them. The CDR3 nucleotides read TGTGCCAGCAGCTTAGGGGGGGGGCGAGACGAGCAGTACGTC. Translated, it gives CASSLGGGRDEQYV.

V is TRBV10-1 and J is TRBJ2-1; 10 bases align to TRBD2. Germline loops: CDR1 WNHNN, CDR2 SYGVQD (reference sequence). V dropped 3 bases and J dropped 6; count of bases not matched to a gene: 8. The CDR3 runs 16 residues. In DNA form, the CDR3 reads TGCGCCAGCAGTGAAGGACTAGCGGTTATTCCCAATGAGCAGTTCTTC. This gives the protein CASSEGLAVIPNEQFF.

This clone was seen only once. The V call is TRBV29-1, the J call TRBJ1-2, with 7 bases lining up with TRBD1. Germline values: CDR1 SQVTM, CDR2 ANQGSEA. Trimming at V came to 6 bases and at J to 3 bases, leaving 7 bases not matched to a gene. The CDR3 loop spans 13 amino acids. In DNA, the CDR3 is TGCAGCGTCCTGACAGGGATGGACTATGGCTACACCTTC. This translates into CSVLTGMDYGYTF.

The gene calls are TRBV6-2 or TRBV6-3 and TRBJ1-5; 10 nucleotides align to TRBD1. The CDR3 runs 18 residues. Trimming cost V 2 bases and J 4 bases; bases outside gene matches: 11. Germline V gene sequence: CDR1 MNHEY, CDR2 SVGEGT. Written as DNA, the CDR3 is TGTGCCAGCAGTTACCCCGGGACAGGGGTTCATGGGAATCAGCCCCAGCATTTT. Its protein product is CASSYPGTGVHGNQPQHF.

This clone was seen more than once but under ten times. This sequence joins TRBV7-9 and TRBJ2-2; maybe TRBD2 (6 bases). The CDR3 extends over 16 amino acids. CDR1 is SEHNR and CDR2 is FQNEAQ in the germline V gene (reference sequence). V was cut by 5 bases and J by 2 bases, with 15 bases left in between. CDR3 nucleotide sequence: TGTGCCAGCAGCCTGGGGACTGGCACAAACACCGGGGAGCTGTTTTTT. Translated: CASSLGTGTNTGELFF.

The V gene is TRBV5-5, the J gene TRBJ2-1, with 8 nucleotides matching TRBD2. Germline V gene sequence: CDR1 SGHKS, CDR2 YYEKEE (reference sequence). Losses at the gene ends were 5 bases for V and 2 bases for J; bases not matched to a gene: 12. This CDR3 is built from 17 residues. CDR3 residues: CASSLFSGSGPYNEQFF. CDR3 sequence (DNA): TGTGCCAGCAGTCTCTTCAGCGGGAGCGGGCCCTACAATGAGCAGTTCTTC.

CDR3 in DNA: TGTGCCAGCAGCCTCGGGACAGGGGGCCGGAATGAGCAGTTCTTC. The encoded protein is CASSLGTGGRNEQFF. The chain couples TRBV3-1 (or the pseudogene TRBV3-2) to TRBJ2-1, with 12 positions matching TRBD1. The trim removed 4 bases at V and 7 bases at J, leaving 5 bases unmatched. This CDR3 region has 15 residues. The germline gives CDR1 LGHDT, CDR2 YNNKEL (reference sequence).